Listed below are T cell receptor beta chains from one sample, sequenced in a study. Sequencing was performed with immunoSEQ multiplex PCR; in TCRdb, only in-frame clones are kept and a portion is missing. The sample contains around 50,000 clones, approximately 93% of which appear only once. Sequencing was done on a sample of PBMCs. Source of these receptors: a man aged 35 to 55 with rheumatoid arthritis. CDR3s leave out the opening cysteine and the closing phenylalanine or tryptophan. Fields, in order: V gene, CDR3 length, clone size, J gene, CDR3 protein. Where a row states a size, it is once, few, many or the class of an expanded clone; other rows omit it.

TRBV18	15	-	TRBJ2-2	ASSPPTSGEGSGELF
TRBV5-1	11	-	TRBJ2-1	ASSEGRIDEQF
TRBV6-5	11	-	TRBJ1-2	ASSKSRGDGYT
TRBV7-2	13	few	TRBJ1-6	ASSSTNWDNSPLH
TRBV5-6	13	-	TRBJ2-7	ASSLSWGRVYEQY
TRBV9	14	-	TRBJ2-1	ASSALLLADYNEQF
TRBV13	14	few	TRBJ2-1	ASSLEGGSSYNEQF
TRBV7-9	13	-	TRBJ2-3	ASSPTSGSTDTQY
TRBV2	12	-	TRBJ2-1	ASSKDRGYNEQF
TRBV6-2/TRBV6-3	12	-	TRBJ2-7	ASSFSGRESEQY
TRBV14	14	-	TRBJ2-1	ASSQGPGTGSNEQF
TRBV30	9	-	TRBJ1-2	AWSAVYGYT
TRBV6-5	13	-	TRBJ2-7	ASRPYRGSVHEQY
TRBV5-1	13	few	TRBJ2-7	ASSLELAETYEQY
TRBV5-1	10	once	TRBJ2-3	ASGTPRGTQY
TRBV3-1/TRBV3-2	13	once	TRBJ2-2	ASSPNRVGTGELF
TRBV30	11	-	TRBJ2-1	AGRDRAYNEQF
TRBV28	12	few	TRBJ2-7	ASSFGTVSYEQY
TRBV10-1	15	-	TRBJ1-2	ASSESGPLGGGFGYT